This T cell receptor beta chain was found in a study of OX40 agonist ivuxolimab in advanced cancers. Overall study context: Patients took ivuxolimab, an agonistic anti-OX40 (CD134) antibody. Prior anti-PD-1, anti-PD-L1 or anti-CTLA-4 therapy was allowed; roughly 40% had some.

Enrollment shut out patients with autoimmune disease history or systemic immunosuppression. The method was immunoSEQ multiplex PCR; TCRdb's version includes in-frame clones alone and lacks a portion of them. Among 30,000 to 35,000 clones listed, around 80% were seen once. Per germline, CDR1 SNHLY and CDR2 FYNNEI. This CDR3 has 15 residues. V was clipped by 5 bases and J by 4 bases, with 17 bases between them. The receptor's source is an adult with an advanced solid tumor such as melanoma, head and neck, liver or kidney cancer. V gene TRBV2 combines with J gene TRBJ2-5; maybe TRBD2 (7 bases). The source material was CD4+ or CD8+ T cells sorted from blood, sampled in a trial of the OX40 agonist ivuxolimab. The CDR3 sequence: CASSFFGGGLETQYF. The CDR3 nucleotides read TGTGCCAGCAGTTTTTTTGGCGGGGGCCTAGAGACCCAGTACTTC.